A single sample gave rise to the 17 T cell receptor beta chains below, sequenced in a study of human T cells and chemical hapten exposure. Time point defined: patch test 1, 2 weeks after DPC sensitization. As for treatment: therapeutic diphenylcyclopropenone sensitization with weekly scalp DPC. MiXCR, applied by TCRdb to the RACE reads, yields one record per CDR3 protein. The sample includes roughly 180,000 distinct CDR3 sequences, about a fifth of them seen just once. The starting material was whole blood, obtained in connection with sensitization to the hapten diphenylcyclopropenone (DPC). Receptors originate from a woman aged 45-65 years with alopecia areata. Some clones in this sample may be carry-over from other donors' samples.

The sample holds many counts of this clonotype. The chain couples TRBV2 to TRBJ2-2; D might be TRBD1 (8 bases). Per the germline V gene, CDR1 is SNHLY and CDR2 is FYNNEI. The CDR3 contains 14 residues. The V and J ends lost 7 bases and 6 bases respectively, with 15 bases between them. CDR3 sequence reads: CASKGQGGSGELFF. The DNA of the CDR3 is TGTGCCAGCAAAGGACAGGGAGGGTCCGGGGAGCTGTTTTTT.

The chain has TRBV20-1 and TRBJ2-5; D may correspond to TRBD1 or TRBD2 (5 bases each). The germline V gene encodes CDR1 DFQATT and CDR2 SNEGSKA (reference sequence). The CDR3 runs 14 residues. Trimming cost V 6 bases and J 2 bases, with 16 bases left between them. The CDR3 spells CSALLGTAQETQYF. CDR3 DNA sequence: TGCAGTGCACTTCTTGGGACGGCGCAAGAGACCCAGTACTTC.

This clonotype turned up a few times. The chain recombines TRBV5-1 with TRBJ2-7, with 9 bases aligning to TRBD1. V lost 3 bases, J lost 5 bases, and 6 bases stayed unmatched. The V gene's germline CDR1 is SGHRS and CDR2 YFSETQ. The CDR3 sequence is 14 residues long. The CDR3 DNA reads as TGCGCCAGCAGCTCTGGACAGGGGAGGAACGAGCAGTACTTC. Its translation is CASSSGQGRNEQYF.

The chain links TRBV6-1 to TRBJ2-5; possible D gene TRBD2, 5 bases. This CDR3 has 14 amino acids. Per the germline V gene, CDR1 is MNHNS and CDR2 is SASEGT. The ends were cut back, 11 bases at V and 2 bases at J, with 18 bases in the middle. The DNA of the CDR3 is TGTGCCGCCATCGTCCCGGGAATTCAAGAGACCCAGTACTTC. Protein product: CAAIVPGIQETQYF.

The V and J genes are TRBV12-3 or TRBV12-4 and TRBJ1-2; D gene unclear. This CDR3 has 14 residues. Between the trimmed V and J ends, which lost 0 bases and 7 bases, there was a span of 12 bases. CDR3 nucleotide sequence: TGTGCCAGCAGTTTAGCTACGGGCCCCGGTGGCTACACCTTC. This translates into CASSLATGPGGYTF.

This clonotype was detected a few times. This chain links TRBV11-2 with TRBJ2-1; the D gene is possibly TRBD2 (5 bases). V was pared by 5 bases and J by 6 bases, with 8 bases between. Germline-derived CDR1 and CDR2 are SGHAT and FQNNGV. This CDR3 is 12 amino acids long. The CDR3 here is CASSRTRNEQFF. CDR3 DNA: TGTGCCAGCAGCAGGACTCGCAATGAGCAGTTCTTC.

This clonotype was seen a few times. CDR3 bases: TGTGCCAGCAGCACCCAGGGGGTGGACAGGGAGACCCAGTACTTC. Translation: CASSTQGVDRETQYF. This chain uses TRBV5-5 with TRBJ2-5; 7 nucleotides agree with TRBD1. Trimming at V came to 4 bases and at J to 5 bases, leaving 11 bases not matched to a gene. This CDR3 region has 15 residues. Germline V gene data show CDR1 as SGHKS and CDR2 as YYEKEE (reference sequence).

In this sample, this clonotype turned up a few times. V and J are TRBV29-1 and TRBJ2-7; 7 nucleotides agree with TRBD2. The V and J ends lost 1 base and 6 bases, in that order; junction bases with no gene match: 6. CDR1 is SQVTM, CDR2 ANQGSEA, per germline. This CDR3 comprises 13 residues. Here the CDR3 reads CSVEGRLAGEQYF. CDR3 coding DNA: TGCAGCGTTGAAGGTCGACTAGCCGGCGAGCAGTACTTC.

This sequence joins TRBV2 and TRBJ2-1, with 10 bases that match TRBD2. The ends lost 1 base at V and 8 bases at J; junction bases unmatched: 2. The CDR3 consists of 14 residues. Germline CDR1 and CDR2: SNHLY and FYNNEI. In DNA form, the CDR3 reads TGTGCCAGCAGTGAAGGGACTAGCGGATATGAGCAGTTCTTC. Amino acid sequence: CASSEGTSGYEQFF.

This chain joins TRBV11-2 and TRBJ2-7, with 9 bases fitting TRBD1. The ends lost 2 bases at V and 5 bases at J; junction bases unmatched: 7. CDR3 length equals 15 residues. The germline CDR1 and CDR2 sequences are SGHAT and FQNNGV. CDR3 DNA: TGTGCCAGCAGCTTATTCCACAGGGGGCATAACGAGCAGTACTTC. It encodes CASSLFHRGHNEQYF.

This clonotype was detected only a few times. The chain couples TRBV12-3 or TRBV12-4 to TRBJ1-2; tentatively, D is TRBD1 (5 bases). The CDR3 spans 13 residues. Trimming stripped 6 bases from V and 4 bases from J, with 12 bases between. CDR3 in DNA: TGTGCCAGCAGACAGGATGGAGTCTATGGCTACACCTTC. Translation gives CASRQDGVYGYTF.

This clonotype was recorded at least ten times. This rearrangement joins TRBV7-2 to TRBJ2-4; 16 bases are a match to TRBD2. The CDR3 extends over 20 amino acids. V was pared by 5 bases and J by 0 bases, with 10 bases of the junction left unmatched. In germline, CDR1 is SGHTA, CDR2 FQGNSA. CDR3 sequence: CASSPRPGLAGGLAKNIQYF. The DNA for the CDR3 is TGTGCCAGCAGCCCCCGACCGGGACTAGCGGGAGGGCTAGCCAAAAACATTCAGTACTTC.

This clonotype was counted at least ten times. The rearrangement uses TRBV10-3 and TRBJ1-1, with 7 positions matching TRBD1. The CDR3 is made up of 14 amino acids. Germline V gives CDR1 ENHRY, CDR2 SYGVKD. V lost 5 bases and J lost 1; bases outside the gene matches: 4. DNA for the CDR3: TGTGCCATCAGTACGGGACAGAAGAACACTGAAGCTTTCTTT. Protein sequence: CAISTGQKNTEAFF.

The chain couples TRBV20-1 to TRBJ2-1; 8 positions match TRBD2. This CDR3 comprises 15 residues. Germline V CDR1 and CDR2: DFQATT, SNEGSKA (reference sequence). Trimming took 6 bases from V and 10 from J; bases not matched to a gene: 17. This chain's CDR3 is CSALERGGRSSEQFF. CDR3 DNA: TGCAGTGCCCTCGAGCGCGGCGGGAGGTCCAGCGAGCAGTTCTTC.

This clonotype showed up just a few times. CDR3 sequence reads: CSVEGTGGATSSGNTIYF. The CDR3 coding sequence is TGCAGCGTTGAAGGGACAGGGGGCGCGACAAGCTCTGGAAACACCATATATTTT. V is TRBV29-1 and J is TRBJ1-3; 11 bases match TRBD1. The V gene's germline CDR1 is SQVTM and CDR2 ANQGSEA. The CDR3 consists of 18 residues. V was pared by 1 base and J by 0 bases, with 8 bases of the junction left unmatched.

The chain links TRBV6-6 to TRBJ1-5; D possibly corresponds to TRBD1 (6 bases). Germline values: CDR1 MNHNY, CDR2 SVGAGI (reference sequence). With 7 bases removed from V and 3 bases from J, the gap between germline ends came to 16 bases. The CDR3 runs 15 residues. The CDR3 sequence is CASTAMGADNQPQHF. CDR3 bases: TGTGCCAGCACCGCTATGGGGGCTGACAATCAGCCCCAGCATTTT.

This clonotype has a handful of counts. The CDR3 sequence: CASSLGIPPLNTEAFF. CDR3 in DNA: TGTGCCAGCAGTTTGGGGATACCGCCTTTGAACACTGAAGCTTTCTTT. The gene calls are TRBV12-3 or TRBV12-4 and TRBJ1-1; no firm D call. The CDR3 covers 16 residues. V dropped 3 bases and J dropped 0 bases, with 14 bases sitting between them.